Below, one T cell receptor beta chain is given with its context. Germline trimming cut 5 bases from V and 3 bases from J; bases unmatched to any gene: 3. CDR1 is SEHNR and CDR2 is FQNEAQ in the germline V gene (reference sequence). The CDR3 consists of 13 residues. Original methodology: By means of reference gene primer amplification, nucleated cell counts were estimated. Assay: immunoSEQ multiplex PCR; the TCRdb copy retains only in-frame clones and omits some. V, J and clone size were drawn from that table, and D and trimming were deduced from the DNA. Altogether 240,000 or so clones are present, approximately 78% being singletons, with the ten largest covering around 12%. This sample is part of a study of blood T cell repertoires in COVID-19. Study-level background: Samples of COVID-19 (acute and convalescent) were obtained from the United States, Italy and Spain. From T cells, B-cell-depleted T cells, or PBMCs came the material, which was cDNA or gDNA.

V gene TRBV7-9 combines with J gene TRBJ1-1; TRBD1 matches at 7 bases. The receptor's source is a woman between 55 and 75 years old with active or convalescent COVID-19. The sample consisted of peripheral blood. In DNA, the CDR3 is TGTGCCAGCAGCGAAACAGGGGACACTGAAGCTTTCTTT. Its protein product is CASSETGDTEAFF.